A single sample gave rise to the 6 T cell receptor beta chains below, sequenced in a study of blood T cell repertoires in COVID-19. Here immunoSEQ multiplex PCR was the method, and the copy in TCRdb shows in-frame clones only, minus some. The data contain 350,000 to 400,000 clones, about 90% of them singletons. Sample: PBMCs or T cells enriched from blood (not recorded which). Receptors were obtained from a woman in her 30s who had recovered from COVID-19.

This clone was detected only a few times. J is TRBJ1-3 and V is TRBV28, with D possibly TRBD1 on 5 matching bases. Looked up from germline, CDR1 is MDHEN and CDR2 is SYDVKM. CDR3 size: 16 residues. Trimming pared 5 bases from V and 0 bases from J, leaving 14 bases between. CDR3 loop: CASSTAAQGSGNTIYF. CDR3 in DNA: TGTGCCAGCAGTACAGCCGCTCAGGGCTCTGGAAACACCATATATTTT.

V and J are TRBV5-8 and TRBJ1-5; D remains unclear. Looked up from germline, CDR1 is SGHTS and CDR2 is YDEGEE. V lost 3 bases, J lost 0 bases, and 16 bases lay in between. The CDR3 spans 17 residues. The CDR3 reads CASSWLGLGASNQPQHF. As DNA, the CDR3 is TGTGCCAGCAGCTGGCTTGGGTTGGGCGCTAGCAATCAGCCCCAGCATTTT.

The chain couples TRBV4-2 to TRBJ1-2, with TRBD1 matching over 7 bases. The J segment lost 4 bases and the V segment lost 4 bases, leaving 9 bases of the junction unmatched. The CDR3 is 15 amino acids. The germline V gene has CDR1 LGHNA and CDR2 YNFKEQ. CDR3 protein: CASSPGTAGTYGYTF. For the CDR3, the DNA is TGTGCCAGCAGCCCAGGGACAGCTGGAACCTATGGCTACACCTTC.

The genes are TRBV24-1 and TRBJ1-5, with a possible D match to TRBD1 (6 bases). Germline V gene data show CDR1 as KGHDR and CDR2 as SFDVKD. V lost 5 bases to trimming and J lost 9 bases, with 16 bases between them. This CDR3 region has 14 residues. CDR3 protein: CATSAGDPGSPQHF. The DNA for the CDR3 is TGTGCCACCAGTGCAGGGGACCCTGGGTCGCCCCAGCATTTT.

The J gene is TRBJ1-1, the V gene TRBV6-5; the match to TRBD1 covers 7 bases. V dropped 0 bases and J dropped 8; count of bases not matched to a gene: 3. Germline loops: CDR1 MNHEY, CDR2 SVGAGI. CDR3 length: 13 residues. DNA for the CDR3: TGTGCCAGCAGTTACTCATGGGGACAGGAAGCTTTCTTT. It encodes CASSYSWGQEAFF.

The chain carries TRBV28 and TRBJ2-7; TRBD1 is a possible D gene (6 bases). The CDR3 has 19 residues. CDR1 is MDHEN and CDR2 is SYDVKM in the germline V gene. V was trimmed by 3 bases and J by 3 bases, leaving 27 bases between them. This CDR3 reads CASSFLPTGLKWGLYEQYF. The CDR3 DNA sequence: TGTGCCAGCAGTTTCCTACCGACAGGCCTGAAGTGGGGCCTCTACGAGCAGTACTTC. The full variable domain, its missing parts supplied by reference TRBV28 and TRBJ2-7, is DVKVTQSSRYLVKRTGEKVFLECVQDMDHENMFWYRQDPGLGLRLIYFSYDVKMKEKGDIPEGYSVSREKKERFSLILESASTNQTSMYLCASSFLPTGLKWGLYEQYFGPGTRLTVT.